The 21 T cell receptor beta chains below were found in one sample sequenced in a study of CD8+CD57+ T cells in acquired aplastic anemia (dated by TCRdb to 2017 to 2018). The patients picked for sequencing were ones in whom flow cytometry had shown an expansion of CD8+CD57+ cells. The instrument given in TCRdb is Illumina HiSeq 2000. Genomic DNA served as template for TCR beta VDJ combination and CDR3 sequence profiling. Using fastp at Q25 and MiXCR, TCRdb reprocessed the public reads and kept productive beta chains. Identical CDR3 protein sequences are pooled into one entry, listed with their most common genes and DNA. The sample profile shows more than 95,000 distinct CDR3 sequences; less than 50% of them were found once. More than 2.5% of the sample belongs to the ten largest clones. Sequenced sample: sorted CD4+, CD8+, or CD8+CD57+ T cells (not recorded which) from PBMCs. These receptors were taken from a human donor with aplastic anemia.

This clonotype came up a few times. This sequence joins TRBV19 and TRBJ2-5; the D is unclear. This CDR3 contains 11 residues. Trimming left V 3 bases short and J 6 bases short, with 5 bases between. Germline values: CDR1 LNHDA, CDR2 SQIVND (reference sequence). The CDR3 reads CASSIHQTQYF. The CDR3 DNA reads as TGTGCCAGTAGTATTCATCAGACCCAGTACTTC.

With respect to this clonotype: This could be a read error, since a much larger clone is one nucleotide away. Because the CDR3 is missing its conserved closing phenylalanine or tryptophan, this is likely a read error. The J gene is TRBJ1-5, the V gene TRBV7-2; perhaps TRBD1 as D (5 bases). Germline CDR1 is SGHTA and CDR2 is FQGNSA. V was trimmed by 5 bases and J by 2 bases, leaving 10 bases between them. The CDR3 spans 14 residues. CDR3: CASSLARGNQPQHS. CDR3 in DNA: TGTGCCAGCAGCCTGGCCAGGGGCAATCAGCCCCAGCATTCT.

This clonotype was found many times. V is TRBV9 and J is TRBJ1-1; no reliable D call. V lost 0 bases and J 4 bases, leaving 10 bases between the germline ends. Germline V gives CDR1 SGDLS, CDR2 YYNGEE. This CDR3 is 14 amino acids long. This CDR3 reads CASSVGRGGTEAFF. CDR3 DNA sequence: TGTGCCAGCAGCGTAGGACGAGGTGGCACTGAAGCTTTCTTT. The entire variable domain, with the rest obtained from reference TRBV9 and TRBJ1-1, is as follows: DSGVTQTPKHLITATGQRVTLRCSPRSGDLSVYWYQQSLDQGLQFLIQYYNGEERAKGNILERFSAQQFPDLHSELNLSSLELGDSALYFCASSVGRGGTEAFFGQGTRLTVV.

J is TRBJ2-7 and V is TRBV10-2, with TRBD1 matching over 9 bases. The CDR3 totals 14 residues. The germline V gene encodes CDR1 WSHSY and CDR2 SAAADI. Trimming at V came to 1 base and at J to 4 bases, leaving 2 bases not matched to a gene. The CDR3 loop reads CASSELGQGYEQYF. The CDR3 DNA reads TGCGCCAGCAGTGAGTTGGGACAGGGATACGAGCAGTACTTC.

This clonotype has ten or more counts. V usage is TRBV7-8 and J usage is TRBJ1-5, with D hard to call. The CDR3 has 14 residues. V shed 7 bases and J shed 0 bases, with 10 bases lying between them. CDR1 is SGHVS, CDR2 FQNEAQ, per germline. The CDR3 DNA reads TGTGCCAGCACCTCAAGTACTAGCAATCAGCCCCAGCATTTT. The encoded protein is CASTSSTSNQPQHF.

This clonotype was recorded many times. The CDR3 here is CSARERGYQETQYF. DNA for the CDR3: TGCAGTGCTAGAGAGCGGGGGTACCAAGAGACCCAGTACTTC. The rearrangement uses TRBV20-1 and TRBJ2-5; TRBD2 matches 7 bases. The CDR3 has 14 amino acids. V trimming: 0 bases; J trimming: 0 bases; junction bases outside the gene matches: 1. CDR1 is DFQATT and CDR2 is SNEGSKA in the germline V gene (reference sequence).

V gene TRBV2 combines with J gene TRBJ2-3; D is perhaps TRBD1 or TRBD2 (7 bases each). Trimming pared 11 bases from V and 1 base from J, leaving 16 bases between. CDR1 and CDR2 from the germline V gene are SNHLY and FYNNEI. This CDR3 spans 14 amino acids. CDR3 sequence: CALKGAGGTDTQYF. The CDR3 coding sequence is TGTGCCCTGAAGGGGGCGGGGGGCACAGATACGCAGTATTTT.

At least ten counts were recorded for this clonotype. The chain recombines TRBV7-9 with TRBJ2-2, with 8 nucleotides matching TRBD1. Trimming removed 4 bases from V and 5 bases from J; junction bases left unmatched: 6. Germline-derived CDR1 and CDR2 are SEHNR and FQNEAQ (reference sequence). The CDR3 runs to 15 residues. CDR3 DNA: TGTGCCAGCAGCTCAGACAGGGGAAGTACCGGGGAGCTGTTTTTT. This codes for CASSSDRGSTGELFF.

In this sample, this clonotype turned up many times. The rearrangement joins TRBV4-1 to TRBJ1-2; 7 bases are a match to TRBD1. This CDR3 comprises 15 residues. Germline CDR1 and CDR2: MGHRA and YSYEKL. J gave up 6 bases and V 3 bases, and 10 bases lay outside the gene matches. CDR3 in amino acids: CASSHPDRDDDGYTF. CDR3 nucleotides: TGCGCCAGCAGCCATCCTGACAGGGACGACGATGGCTACACCTTC.

This clonotype showed up many times. The rearrangement joins TRBV12-3 or TRBV12-4 to TRBJ1-2, with D possibly TRBD1 on 5 matching bases. This CDR3 comprises 13 residues. The ends were cut back, 2 bases at V and 5 bases at J, with 9 bases in the middle. CDR3 sequence: CASSLTGTYGYTF. CDR3 DNA: TGTGCCAGCAGTTTAACGGGGACTTATGGCTACACCTTC.

J is TRBJ2-7 and V is TRBV10-3; a possible D gene is TRBD2 (5 bases). Germline V gene lookup returns CDR1 ENHRY and CDR2 SYGVKD. This CDR3 is built from 12 residues. The V end was cut by 3 bases, the J end by 5 bases, with 8 bases between. The CDR3 coding sequence is TGTGCCATCAGTGACGGGGATAACGAGCAGTACTTC. Protein: CAISDGDNEQYF.

This clonotype came up many times. This sequence joins TRBV20-1 and TRBJ1-1; D gene unclear. Germline values: CDR1 DFQATT, CDR2 SNEGSKA (reference sequence). The CDR3 has 13 residues. V was cut by 6 bases and J by 6 bases, with 17 bases left in between. The CDR3 DNA reads TGCAGTGCAAAACCCTTTGGACTAGCTGAAGCTTTCTTT. Protein product: CSAKPFGLAEAFF.

This clonotype came up many times. This chain uses TRBV6-2 or TRBV6-3 with TRBJ2-7, with 8 nucleotides matching TRBD2. This CDR3 has 15 amino acids. Germline CDR1 and CDR2: MNHEY and SVGEGT. V dropped 4 bases and J dropped 1; count of bases not matched to a gene: 6. CDR3 sequence (DNA): TGTGCCAGCAGTTCCCCGGGGGGGCCTTCCTACGAGCAGTACTTC. It yields the protein CASSSPGGPSYEQYF.

This clonotype has a single count. J is TRBJ2-3 and V is TRBV3-1; the D is unclear. The germline CDR1 and CDR2 sequences are LGHDT and YNNKEL (reference sequence). Trimming shortened V by 3 bases and J by 6 bases, and 16 bases separated the two germline ends. CDR3 size: 15 residues. As DNA, the CDR3 is TGTGCCAGCAGCCAGACGGGCCTAGTAGGCGATACGCAGTATTTT. It encodes CASSQTGLVGDTQYF.

At least ten counts were recorded for this clonotype. The chain carries TRBV7-2 and TRBJ2-1; 8 positions match TRBD1. The CDR3 runs 14 residues. CDR1 and CDR2 (germline): SGHTA, FQGNSA. Unmatched junction bases numbered 6, after V lost 6 bases and J lost 5 bases. This chain's CDR3 is CASRSGQANNEQFF. The CDR3 DNA reads TGTGCCAGCAGATCGGGACAGGCTAACAATGAGCAGTTCTTC.

The chain couples TRBV10-3 to TRBJ2-7; 9 nucleotides match TRBD2. CDR1 is ENHRY, CDR2 SYGVKD, per germline. J lost 4 bases, V lost 6 bases, and 4 bases had no gene match. The CDR3 is 13 amino acids. The CDR3 sequence is CAIRLTSGYEQYF. The CDR3 region has the DNA TGTGCCATCAGACTGACTAGCGGTTACGAGCAGTACTTC.

The chain recombines TRBV19 with TRBJ1-5; 10 bases align to TRBD1. This CDR3 contains 13 residues. Germline CDR1 LNHDA, CDR2 SQIVND (reference sequence). With V trimmed by 5 bases and J by 8 bases, 3 bases remained unmatched. This chain's CDR3 is CASSRDRGEPQHF. The CDR3, as DNA: TGTGCCAGTAGTCGGGACAGGGGTGAGCCCCAGCATTTT.

There are many counts of this clonotype. V and J are TRBV5-6 and TRBJ1-1, with a possible D match to TRBD1 (5 bases). The germline V gene has CDR1 SGHDT and CDR2 YYEEEE. The CDR3 contains 15 residues. With 0 bases removed from V and 0 bases from J, the gap between germline ends came to 9 bases. The CDR3 nucleotides are TGTGCCAGCAGCTTGGGGGGCAGCCTGAACACTGAAGCTTTCTTT. It yields the protein CASSLGGSLNTEAFF.

This chain joins TRBV20-1 and TRBJ1-1; 8 nucleotides align to TRBD1. This CDR3 is 17 amino acids long. The germline V gene has CDR1 DFQATT and CDR2 SNEGSKA (reference sequence). The trim removed 6 bases at V and 1 base at J, leaving 16 bases unmatched. The chain's CDR3 is CSASQWARGPANTEAFF. CDR3 DNA: TGCAGTGCCAGTCAATGGGCCAGGGGGCCAGCGAACACTGAAGCTTTCTTT.

This clonotype has a count of ten or more. This rearrangement joins TRBV6-5 to TRBJ1-6, with D perhaps matching TRBD1 (6 bases). Germline-derived CDR1 and CDR2 are MNHEY and SVGAGI. The CDR3 is 15 residues long. The V and J ends lost 5 bases and 6 bases respectively, with 14 bases between them. CDR3 nucleotide sequence: TGTGCCAGCAGTAACTATGGACAGTCTAATTCACCCCTCCACTTT. Its protein is CASSNYGQSNSPLHF.

This clonotype was detected many times. V and J are TRBV7-9 and TRBJ2-7; TRBD2 might be the D (5 bases). The CDR3 runs 13 residues. In germline, CDR1 is SEHNR, CDR2 FQNEAQ (reference sequence). Trimming shortened V by 5 bases and J by 2 bases, and 10 bases separated the two germline ends. Written as DNA, the CDR3 is TGTGCCAGCAGCGTCGCGGGTCCCTACGAGCAGTACTTC. Protein product: CASSVAGPYEQYF.